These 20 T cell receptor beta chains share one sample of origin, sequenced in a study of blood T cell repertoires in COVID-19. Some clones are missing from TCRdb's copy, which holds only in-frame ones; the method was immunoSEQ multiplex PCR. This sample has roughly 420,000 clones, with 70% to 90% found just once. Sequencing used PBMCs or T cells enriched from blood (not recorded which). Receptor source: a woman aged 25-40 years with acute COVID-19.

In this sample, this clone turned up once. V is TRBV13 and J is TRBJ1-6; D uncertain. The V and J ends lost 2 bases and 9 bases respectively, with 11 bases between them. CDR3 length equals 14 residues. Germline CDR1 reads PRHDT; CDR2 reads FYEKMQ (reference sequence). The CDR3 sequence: CASSLIAGISPLHF. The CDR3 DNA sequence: TGTGCCAGCAGCTTAATTGCCGGGATTTCACCCCTCCACTTT.

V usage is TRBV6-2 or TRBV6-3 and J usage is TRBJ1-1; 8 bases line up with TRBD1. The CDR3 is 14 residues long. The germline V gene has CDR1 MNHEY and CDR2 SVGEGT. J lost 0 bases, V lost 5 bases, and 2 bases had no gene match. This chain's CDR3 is CASSGQGMNTEAFF. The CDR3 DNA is TGTGCCAGCAGTGGACAGGGTATGAACACTGAAGCTTTCTTT.

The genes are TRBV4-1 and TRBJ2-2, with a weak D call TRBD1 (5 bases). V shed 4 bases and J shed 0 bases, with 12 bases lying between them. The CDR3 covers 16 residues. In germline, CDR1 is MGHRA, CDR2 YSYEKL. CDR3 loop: CASSRQGVSNTGELFF. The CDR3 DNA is TGCGCCAGCAGCCGCCAGGGTGTATCGAACACCGGGGAGCTGTTTTTT.

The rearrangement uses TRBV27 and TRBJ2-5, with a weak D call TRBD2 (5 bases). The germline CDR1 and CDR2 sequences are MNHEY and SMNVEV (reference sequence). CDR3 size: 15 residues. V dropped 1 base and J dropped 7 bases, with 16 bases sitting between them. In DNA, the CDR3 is TGTGCCAGCAGTTTATATTTCAATCTTCGGGGGACCCAGTACTTC. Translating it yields CASSLYFNLRGTQYF.

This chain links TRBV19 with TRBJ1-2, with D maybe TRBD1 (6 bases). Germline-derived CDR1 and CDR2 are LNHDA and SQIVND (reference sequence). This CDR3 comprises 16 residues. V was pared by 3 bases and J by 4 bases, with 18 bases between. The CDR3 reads CASSISRGAEIYGYTF. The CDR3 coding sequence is TGTGCCAGTAGTATCAGCAGGGGAGCCGAGATCTATGGCTACACCTTC. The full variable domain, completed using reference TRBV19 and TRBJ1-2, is DGGITQSPKYLFRKEGQNVTLSCEQNLNHDAMYWYRQDPGQGLRLIYYSQIVNDFQKGDIAEGYSVSREKKESFPLTVTSAQKNPTAFYLCASSISRGAEIYGYTFGSGTRLTVV.

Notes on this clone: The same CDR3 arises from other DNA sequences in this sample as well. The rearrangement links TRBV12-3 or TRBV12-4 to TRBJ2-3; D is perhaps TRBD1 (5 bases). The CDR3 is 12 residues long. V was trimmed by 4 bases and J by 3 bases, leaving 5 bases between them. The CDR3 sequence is CASSSGTDTQYF. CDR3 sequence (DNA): TGTGCCAGCAGTTCAGGGACAGATACGCAGTATTTT.

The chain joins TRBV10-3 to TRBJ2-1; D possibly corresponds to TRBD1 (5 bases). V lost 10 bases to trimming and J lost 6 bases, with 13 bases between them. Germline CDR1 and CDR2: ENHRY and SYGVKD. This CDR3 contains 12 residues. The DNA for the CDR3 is TGTGCCACCCTGGGCCAGGGCAATGAGCAGTTCTTC. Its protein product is CATLGQGNEQFF.

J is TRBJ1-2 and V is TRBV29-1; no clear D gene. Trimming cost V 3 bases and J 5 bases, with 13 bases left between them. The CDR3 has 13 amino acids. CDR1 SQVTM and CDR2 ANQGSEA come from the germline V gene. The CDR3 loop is CSVDAVSDYGYTF. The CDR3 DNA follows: TGCAGCGTTGACGCGGTTTCCGATTATGGCTACACCTTC.

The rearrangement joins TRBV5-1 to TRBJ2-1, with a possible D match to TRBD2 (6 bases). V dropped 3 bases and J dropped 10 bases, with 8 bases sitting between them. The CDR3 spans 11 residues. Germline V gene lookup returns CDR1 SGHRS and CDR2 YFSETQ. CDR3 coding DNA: TGCGCCAGCAGCTCACTAGCCGAGCAGTTCTTC. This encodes CASSSLAEQFF.

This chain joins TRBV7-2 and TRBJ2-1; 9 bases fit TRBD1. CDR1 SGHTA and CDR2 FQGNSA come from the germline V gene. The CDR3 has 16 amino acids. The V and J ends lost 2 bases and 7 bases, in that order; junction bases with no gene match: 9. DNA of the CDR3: TGTGCCAGCAGCTTATGGCGGACAGGGGAGGGGAATGAGCAGTTCTTC. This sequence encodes CASSLWRTGEGNEQFF. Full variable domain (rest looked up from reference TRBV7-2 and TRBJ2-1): GAGVSQSPSNKVTEKGKDVELRCDPISGHTALYWYRQSLGQGLEFLIYFQGNSAPDKSGLPSDRFSAERTGGSVSTLTIQRTQQEDSAVYLCASSLWRTGEGNEQFFGPGTRLTVL.

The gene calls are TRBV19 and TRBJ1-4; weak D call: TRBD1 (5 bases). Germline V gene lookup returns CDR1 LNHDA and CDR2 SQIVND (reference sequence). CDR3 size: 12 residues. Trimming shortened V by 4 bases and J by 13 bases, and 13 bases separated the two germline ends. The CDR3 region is CASSKSFGGLFF. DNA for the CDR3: TGTGCCAGTAGTAAATCGTTCGGGGGACTGTTTTTT.

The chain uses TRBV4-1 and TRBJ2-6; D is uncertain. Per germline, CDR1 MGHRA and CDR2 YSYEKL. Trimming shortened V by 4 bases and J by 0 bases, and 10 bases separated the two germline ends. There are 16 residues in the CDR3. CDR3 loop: CASSLGSRSGANVLTF. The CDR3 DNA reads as TGCGCCAGCAGCCTGGGCAGCCGCTCTGGGGCCAACGTCCTGACTTTC.

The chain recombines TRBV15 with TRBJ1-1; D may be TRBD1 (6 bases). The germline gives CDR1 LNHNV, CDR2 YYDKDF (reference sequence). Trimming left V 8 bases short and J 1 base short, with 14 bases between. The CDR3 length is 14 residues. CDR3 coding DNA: TGTGCCACCTCAGGGGCTCACGGGAACACTGAAGCTTTCTTT. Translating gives CATSGAHGNTEAFF.

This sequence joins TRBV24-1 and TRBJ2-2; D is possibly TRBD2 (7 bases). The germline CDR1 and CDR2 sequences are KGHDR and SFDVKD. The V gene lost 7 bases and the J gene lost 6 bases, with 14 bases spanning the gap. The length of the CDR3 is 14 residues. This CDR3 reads CATSVAGAPGELFF. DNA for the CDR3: TGTGCCACCAGCGTTGCGGGGGCCCCCGGGGAGCTGTTTTTT.

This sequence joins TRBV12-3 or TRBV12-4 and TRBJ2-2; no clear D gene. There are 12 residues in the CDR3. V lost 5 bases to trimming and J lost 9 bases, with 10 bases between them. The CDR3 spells CASSIPPWELFF. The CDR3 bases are TGTGCCAGCAGTATCCCCCCCTGGGAGCTGTTTTTT.

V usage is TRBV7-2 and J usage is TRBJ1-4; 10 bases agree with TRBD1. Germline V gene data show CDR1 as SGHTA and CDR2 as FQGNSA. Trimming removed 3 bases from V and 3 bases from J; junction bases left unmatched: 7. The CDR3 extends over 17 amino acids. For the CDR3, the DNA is TGTGCCAGCAGCTTTCCGGGACAGGGGCCTTCTAATGAAAAACTGTTTTTT. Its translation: CASSFPGQGPSNEKLFF.

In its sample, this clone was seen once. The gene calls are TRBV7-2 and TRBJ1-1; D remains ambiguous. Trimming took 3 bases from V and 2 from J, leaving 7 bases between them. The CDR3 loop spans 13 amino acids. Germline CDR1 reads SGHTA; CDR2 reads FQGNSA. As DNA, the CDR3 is TGTGCCAGCAGCTTGGAGATTAACACTGAAGCTTTCTTT. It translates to CASSLEINTEAFF.

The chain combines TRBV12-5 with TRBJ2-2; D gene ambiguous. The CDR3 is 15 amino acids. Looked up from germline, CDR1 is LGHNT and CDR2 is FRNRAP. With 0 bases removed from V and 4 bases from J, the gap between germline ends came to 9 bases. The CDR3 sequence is CASGLVLSSTGELFF. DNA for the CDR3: TGTGCTAGTGGTTTGGTACTTTCTAGCACCGGGGAGCTGTTTTTT.

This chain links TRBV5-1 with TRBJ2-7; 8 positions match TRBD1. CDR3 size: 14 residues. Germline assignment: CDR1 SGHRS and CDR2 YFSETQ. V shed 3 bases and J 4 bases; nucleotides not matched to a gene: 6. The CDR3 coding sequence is TGCGCCAGCAGCTCCCAGGGGGCCAAATACGAGCAGTACTTC. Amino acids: CASSSQGAKYEQYF.

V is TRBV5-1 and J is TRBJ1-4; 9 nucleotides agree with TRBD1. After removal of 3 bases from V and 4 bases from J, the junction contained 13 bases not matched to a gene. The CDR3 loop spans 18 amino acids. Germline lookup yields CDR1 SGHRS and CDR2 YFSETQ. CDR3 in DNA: TGCGCCAGCAGCTATGCACCGGGACAGGGTGGAGGTAATGAAAAACTGTTTTTT. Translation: CASSYAPGQGGGNEKLFF. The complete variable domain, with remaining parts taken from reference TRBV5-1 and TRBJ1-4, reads KAGVTQTPRYLIKTRGQQVTLSCSPISGHRSVSWYQQTPGQGLQFLFEYFSETQRNKGNFPGRFSGRQFSNSRSEMNVSTLELGDSALYLCASSYAPGQGGGNEKLFFGSGTQLSVL.